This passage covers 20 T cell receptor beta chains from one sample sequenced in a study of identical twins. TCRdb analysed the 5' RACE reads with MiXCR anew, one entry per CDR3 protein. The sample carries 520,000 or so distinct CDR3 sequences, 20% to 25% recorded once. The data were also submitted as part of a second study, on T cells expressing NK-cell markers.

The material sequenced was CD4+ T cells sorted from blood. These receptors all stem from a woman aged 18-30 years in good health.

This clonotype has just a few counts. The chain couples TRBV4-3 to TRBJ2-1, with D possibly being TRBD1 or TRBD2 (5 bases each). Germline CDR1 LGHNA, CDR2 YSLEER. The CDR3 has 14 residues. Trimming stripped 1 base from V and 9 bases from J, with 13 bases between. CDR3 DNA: TGCGCCAGCAGCCAAGTACAGGCACGGGGTGAGCAGTTCTTC. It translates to CASSQVQARGEQFF.

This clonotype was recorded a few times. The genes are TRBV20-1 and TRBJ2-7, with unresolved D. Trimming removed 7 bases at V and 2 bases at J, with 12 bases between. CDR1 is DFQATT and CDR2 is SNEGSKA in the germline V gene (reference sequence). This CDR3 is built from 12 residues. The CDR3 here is CSVGLGPYEQYF. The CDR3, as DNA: TGCAGTGTCGGGCTGGGCCCCTACGAGCAGTACTTC.

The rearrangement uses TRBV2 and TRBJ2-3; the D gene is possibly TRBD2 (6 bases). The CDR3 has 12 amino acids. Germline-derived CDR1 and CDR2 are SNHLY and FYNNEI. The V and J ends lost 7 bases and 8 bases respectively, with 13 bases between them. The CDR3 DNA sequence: TGTGCCAGCATAAGTGGGGGAGGTACGCAGTATTTT. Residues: CASISGGGTQYF.

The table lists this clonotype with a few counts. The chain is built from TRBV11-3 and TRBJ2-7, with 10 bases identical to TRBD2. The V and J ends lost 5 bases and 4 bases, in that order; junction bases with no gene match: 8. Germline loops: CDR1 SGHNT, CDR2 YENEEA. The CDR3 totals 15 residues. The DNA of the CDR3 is TGTGCCAGCAGCGCGAGACTAGCGGGTGGGTACGAGCAGTACTTC. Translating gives CASSARLAGGYEQYF.

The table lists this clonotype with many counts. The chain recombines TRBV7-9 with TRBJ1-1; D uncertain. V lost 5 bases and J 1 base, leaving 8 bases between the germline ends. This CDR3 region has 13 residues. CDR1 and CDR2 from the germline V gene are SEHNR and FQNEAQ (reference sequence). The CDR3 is CASSAQENTEAFF. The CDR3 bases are TGTGCCAGCAGCGCGCAGGAGAACACTGAAGCTTTCTTT.

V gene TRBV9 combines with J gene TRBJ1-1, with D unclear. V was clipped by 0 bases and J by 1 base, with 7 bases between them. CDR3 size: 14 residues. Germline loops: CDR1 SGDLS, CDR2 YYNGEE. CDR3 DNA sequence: TGTGCCAGCAGCGTAGGAACCACGAACACTGAAGCTTTCTTT. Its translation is CASSVGTTNTEAFF.

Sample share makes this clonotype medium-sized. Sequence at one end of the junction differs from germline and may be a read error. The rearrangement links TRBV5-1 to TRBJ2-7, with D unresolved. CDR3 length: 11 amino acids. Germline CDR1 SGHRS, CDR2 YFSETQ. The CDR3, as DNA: TGTGCCAGCAGTTCCTCCTACGAGCAGTACTTC. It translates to CASSSSYEQYF.

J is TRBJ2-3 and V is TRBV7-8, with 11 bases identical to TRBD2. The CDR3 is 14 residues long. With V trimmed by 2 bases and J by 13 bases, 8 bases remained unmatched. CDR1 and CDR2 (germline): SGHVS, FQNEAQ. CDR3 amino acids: CASSLYPTSGEEYF. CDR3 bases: TGTGCCAGCAGCTTATATCCGACTAGCGGGGAAGAGTATTTT.

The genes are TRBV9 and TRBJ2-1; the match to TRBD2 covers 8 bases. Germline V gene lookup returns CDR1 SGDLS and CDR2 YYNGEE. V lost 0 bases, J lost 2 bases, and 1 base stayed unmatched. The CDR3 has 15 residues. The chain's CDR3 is CASSVGLATYNEQFF. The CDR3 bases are TGTGCCAGCAGCGTAGGACTAGCGACCTACAATGAGCAGTTCTTC.

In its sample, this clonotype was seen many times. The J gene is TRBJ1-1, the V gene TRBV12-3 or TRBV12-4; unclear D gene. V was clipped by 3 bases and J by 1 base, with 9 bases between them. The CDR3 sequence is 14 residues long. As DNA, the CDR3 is TGTGCCAGCAGTTTCGGGGATTCGAACACTGAAGCTTTCTTT. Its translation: CASSFGDSNTEAFF.

The CDR3 spells CASSQGGLAETTDTQYF. In DNA, the CDR3 is TGCGCCAGCAGCCAAGGGGGACTAGCGGAGACCACAGATACGCAGTATTTT. The chain carries TRBV4-1 and TRBJ2-3; 11 nucleotides align to TRBD2. J lost 2 bases, V lost 1 base, and 5 bases had no gene match. The CDR3 is made up of 17 amino acids. Germline-derived CDR1 and CDR2 are MGHRA and YSYEKL.

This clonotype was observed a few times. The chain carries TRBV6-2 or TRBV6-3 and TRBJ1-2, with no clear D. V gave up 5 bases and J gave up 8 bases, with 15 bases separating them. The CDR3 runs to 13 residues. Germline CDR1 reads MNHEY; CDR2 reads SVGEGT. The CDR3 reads CASSPRESRGYTF. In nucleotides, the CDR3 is TGTGCCAGCAGTCCCCGGGAGTCTAGAGGCTACACCTTC.

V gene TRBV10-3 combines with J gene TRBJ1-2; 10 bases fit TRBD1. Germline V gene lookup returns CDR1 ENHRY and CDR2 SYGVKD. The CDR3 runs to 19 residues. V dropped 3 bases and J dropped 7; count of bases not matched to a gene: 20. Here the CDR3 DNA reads TGTGCCATCAGTGACCTTCCAGACAGGGGGCGGATAAGAGGGTTTGGCTACACCTTC. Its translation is CAISDLPDRGRIRGFGYTF.

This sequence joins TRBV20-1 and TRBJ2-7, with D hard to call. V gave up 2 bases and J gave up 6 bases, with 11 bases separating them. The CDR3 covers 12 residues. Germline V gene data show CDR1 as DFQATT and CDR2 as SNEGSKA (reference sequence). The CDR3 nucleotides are TGCAGTGCTAGAAAGGGCCTCTCCGAGCAGTACTTC. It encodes CSARKGLSEQYF.

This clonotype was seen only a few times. DNA of the CDR3: TGCAGTGCTCTCCCAGCGGATAGAGGGGGGAAGGAGACCCAGTACTTC. Encoded protein: CSALPADRGGKETQYF. The chain employs TRBV20-1 and TRBJ2-5; D is perhaps TRBD1 or TRBD2 (6 bases each). Trimming removed 5 bases from V and 5 bases from J, with 24 bases in between. There are 16 residues in the CDR3. CDR1 is DFQATT and CDR2 is SNEGSKA in the germline V gene (reference sequence).

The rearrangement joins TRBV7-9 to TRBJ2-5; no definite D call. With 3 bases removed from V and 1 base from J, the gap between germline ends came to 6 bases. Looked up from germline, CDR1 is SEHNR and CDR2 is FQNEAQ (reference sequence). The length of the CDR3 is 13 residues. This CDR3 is CASSFPSQETQYF. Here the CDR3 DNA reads TGTGCCAGCAGCTTCCCTAGCCAAGAGACCCAGTACTTC.

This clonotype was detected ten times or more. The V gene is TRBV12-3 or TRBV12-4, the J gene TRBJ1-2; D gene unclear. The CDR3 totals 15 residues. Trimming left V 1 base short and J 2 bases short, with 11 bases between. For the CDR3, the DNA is TGTGCCAGCAGTTTAGGGCAGTCGGGGAACTATGGCTACACCTTC. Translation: CASSLGQSGNYGYTF.

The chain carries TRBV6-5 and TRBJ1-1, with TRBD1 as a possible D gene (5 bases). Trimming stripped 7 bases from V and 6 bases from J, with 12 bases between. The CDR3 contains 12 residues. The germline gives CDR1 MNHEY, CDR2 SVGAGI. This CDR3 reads CASTVRGAEAFF. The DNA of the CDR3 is TGTGCCAGCACCGTCCGAGGGGCTGAAGCTTTCTTT.

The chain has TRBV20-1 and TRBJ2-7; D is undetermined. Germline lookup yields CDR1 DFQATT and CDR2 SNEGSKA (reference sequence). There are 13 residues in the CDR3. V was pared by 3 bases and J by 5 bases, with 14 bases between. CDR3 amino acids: CSASPAHHHEQYF. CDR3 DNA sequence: TGCAGTGCTAGCCCCGCTCACCACCACGAGCAGTACTTC.

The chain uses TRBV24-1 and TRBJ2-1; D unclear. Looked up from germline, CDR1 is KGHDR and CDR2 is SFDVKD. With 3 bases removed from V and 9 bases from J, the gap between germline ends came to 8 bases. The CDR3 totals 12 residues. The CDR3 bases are TGTGCCACCAGTGATCCGACTGGTGAGCAGTTCTTC. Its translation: CATSDPTGEQFF.